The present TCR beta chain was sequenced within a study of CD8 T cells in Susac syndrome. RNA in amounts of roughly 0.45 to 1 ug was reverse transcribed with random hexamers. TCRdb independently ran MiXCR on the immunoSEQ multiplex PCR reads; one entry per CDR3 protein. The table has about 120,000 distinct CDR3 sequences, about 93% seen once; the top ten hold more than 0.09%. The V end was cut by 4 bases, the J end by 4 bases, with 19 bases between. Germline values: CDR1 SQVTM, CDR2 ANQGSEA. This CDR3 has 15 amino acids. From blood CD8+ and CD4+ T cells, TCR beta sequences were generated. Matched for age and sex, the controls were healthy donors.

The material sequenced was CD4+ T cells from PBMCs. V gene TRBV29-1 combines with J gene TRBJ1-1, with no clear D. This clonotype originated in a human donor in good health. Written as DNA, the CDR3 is TGCAGCGTTGGAGGAGGTGGGAGGCCCAGCACTGAAGCTTTCTTT. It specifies CSVGGGGRPSTEAFF.